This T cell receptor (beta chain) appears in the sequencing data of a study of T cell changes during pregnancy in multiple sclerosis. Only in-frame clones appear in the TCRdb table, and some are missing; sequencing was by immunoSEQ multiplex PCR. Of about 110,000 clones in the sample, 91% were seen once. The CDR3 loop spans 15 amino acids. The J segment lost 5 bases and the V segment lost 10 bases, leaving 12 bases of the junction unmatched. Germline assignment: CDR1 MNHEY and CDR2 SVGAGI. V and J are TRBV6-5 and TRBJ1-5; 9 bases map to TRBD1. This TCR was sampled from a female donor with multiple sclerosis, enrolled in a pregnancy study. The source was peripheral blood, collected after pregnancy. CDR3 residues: CATPWDRERYQPQHF. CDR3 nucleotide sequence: TGTGCCACCCCTTGGGACAGGGAAAGGTATCAGCCCCAGCATTTT.